These 21 T cell receptor beta chains came from one sample sequenced in a study of read filtering for tumor transcriptome and immune sequencing. The library was built from roughly 400 ng RNA with molecular barcoded adaptors for alpha/delta and beta/gamma chains. Each CDR3 protein gets one entry after TCRdb re-called the reads with MiXCR. Of roughly 90,000 distinct CDR3 sequences listed, about a fifth are singletons. The sequenced sample was a population of CD138-negative cells sorted from bone marrow. These receptors all come from a donor over 35 with multiple myeloma.

The chain carries TRBV12-3 or TRBV12-4 and TRBJ2-3; a weak D match, TRBD2 (6 bases). CDR3 length: 14 amino acids. V lost 7 bases, J lost 2 bases, and 13 bases lay in between. CDR3 protein: CASTLPGVTDTQYF. In DNA, the CDR3 is TGTGCCAGCACCCTGCCGGGAGTCACAGATACGCAGTATTTT.

The chain links TRBV7-8 to TRBJ1-5, with D hard to call. CDR3 size: 15 residues. The germline V gene encodes CDR1 SGHVS and CDR2 FQNEAQ. V was trimmed by 3 bases and J by 0 bases, leaving 9 bases between them. The CDR3 DNA reads as TGTGCCAGCAGCTTTGCGCATTATAGCAATCAGCCCCAGCATTTT. It yields the protein CASSFAHYSNQPQHF.

This clonotype was counted ten times or more. The rearrangement joins TRBV18 to TRBJ2-5, with TRBD2 identical over 7 bases. Trimming removed 4 bases from V and 0 bases from J; junction bases left unmatched: 2. The CDR3 length is 14 residues. The V gene's germline CDR1 is KGHSH and CDR2 LQKENI. This CDR3 is CASSRGGDQETQYF. The CDR3 DNA sequence: TGTGCCAGCTCACGTGGGGGGGACCAAGAGACCCAGTACTTC.

About this clonotype: This may come from a read error, since a much larger clone is one base off. This chain links TRBV7-6 with TRBJ2-2; D might be TRBD2 (6 bases). Trimming removed 4 bases at V and 4 bases at J, with 13 bases between. Germline values: CDR1 SGHVS, CDR2 FNYEAQ. This CDR3 region has 15 residues. Written as DNA, the CDR3 is TGTGCCAGCAGCTCCGGGACTGGTGGCACCGGGGAGCTGTTTTTT. This encodes CASSSGTGGTGELFF.

The chain couples TRBV5-1 to TRBJ2-3; no definite D call. The V end lost 1 base, the J end lost 4 bases, and 4 bases lay between the germline ends. The CDR3 has 12 amino acids. The germline CDR1 and CDR2 sequences are SGHRS and YFSETQ. The CDR3 spells CASSLISDTQYF. The CDR3 coding sequence is TGCGCCAGCAGCTTGATATCAGATACGCAGTATTTT.

At least ten counts were recorded for this clonotype. The J gene is TRBJ2-1, the V gene TRBV5-6, with 8 bases fitting TRBD2. The CDR3 loop spans 16 amino acids. CDR1 is SGHDT and CDR2 is YYEEEE in the germline V gene. The junction had 15 bases not matched to a gene; V was cut back by 4 bases and J by 9 bases. The CDR3 spells CASSKIYGGAGVEQFF. The CDR3, as DNA: TGTGCCAGCAGCAAAATTTACGGGGGGGCCGGGGTTGAGCAGTTCTTC. The entire variable domain, with the rest obtained from reference TRBV5-6 and TRBJ2-1, is as follows: DAGVTQSPTHLIKTRGQQVTLRCSPKSGHDTVSWYQQALGQGPQFIFQYYEEEERQRGNFPDRFSGHQFPNYSSELNVNALLLGDSALYLCASSKIYGGAGVEQFFGPGTRLTVL.

This clonotype was counted at least ten times. CDR3 sequence (DNA): TGTGCCAGCAGCTCCGGCCCAAATGAAAAACTGTTTTTT. Its translation is CASSSGPNEKLFF. The chain has TRBV7-9 and TRBJ1-4; D gene uncertain. This CDR3 spans 13 amino acids. The ends were cut back, 4 bases at V and 5 bases at J, with 8 bases in the middle. The V gene's germline CDR1 is SEHNR and CDR2 FQNEAQ (reference sequence).

This clonotype was seen more than once but under ten times. The chain has TRBV12-3 or TRBV12-4 and TRBJ2-2; no reliable D call. The ends were cut back, 2 bases at V and 6 bases at J, with 10 bases in the middle. This CDR3 has 14 residues. CDR3 sequence (DNA): TGTGCCAGCAGTTTATTGGGTTCTCCCGGGGAGCTGTTTTTT. This codes for CASSLLGSPGELFF.

This clonotype has a handful of counts. CDR3 sequence: CASSLGPGTALAKNIQYF. DNA for the CDR3: TGTGCCAGCAGCTTAGGCCCTGGGACAGCTCTAGCCAAAAACATTCAGTACTTC. The chain carries TRBV7-2 and TRBJ2-4; 7 nucleotides align to TRBD1. Per the germline V gene, CDR1 is SGHTA and CDR2 is FQGNSA. With 1 base clipped from V and 0 bases from J, the junction kept 9 bases outside the gene matches. This CDR3 is 18 amino acids long.

Regarding this clonotype: The conserved phenylalanine or tryptophan normally closing the CDR3 is absent here, so this likely arose from a read error. The CDR3 nucleotides read TGTGCCAGCAGTTTCCACCGACTAGCGGGGGGGCGCGGAGAGACCCAGTACTTA. Protein sequence: CASSFHRLAGGRGETQYL. The rearrangement uses TRBV28 and TRBJ2-5, with TRBD2 matching 14 bases. Unmatched junction bases numbered 10, after V lost 3 bases and J lost 4 bases. The germline gives CDR1 MDHEN, CDR2 SYDVKM. The CDR3 extends over 18 amino acids.

This sequence joins TRBV20-1 and TRBJ2-2; 14 bases agree with TRBD2. Trimming at V came to 0 bases and at J to 6 bases, leaving 6 bases not matched to a gene. This CDR3 has 17 residues. From germline, CDR1 is DFQATT and CDR2 SNEGSKA (reference sequence). CDR3: CSARDRRLAGGPGELFF. In DNA, the CDR3 is TGCAGTGCTAGAGATCGACGACTAGCGGGGGGGCCCGGGGAGCTGTTTTTT.

This clonotype was recorded at least ten times. The chain combines TRBV18 with TRBJ1-1; 10 bases are shared with TRBD1. Germline lookup yields CDR1 KGHSH and CDR2 LQKENI. V trimming: 5 bases; J trimming: 2 bases; junction bases outside the gene matches: 5. CDR3 length: 15 amino acids. CDR3 region: CASSVGQGDNTEAFF. The CDR3, as DNA: TGTGCCAGCTCAGTCGGACAGGGGGATAACACTGAAGCTTTCTTT.

This clonotype was seen repeatedly, ten times or more. The gene calls are TRBV20-1 and TRBJ2-3; no clear D. V gave up 6 bases and J gave up 2 bases, with 12 bases separating them. This CDR3 comprises 13 residues. Looked up from germline, CDR1 is DFQATT and CDR2 is SNEGSKA (reference sequence). The CDR3 nucleotides are TGCAGTGCCGTTAGCCCCACCACAGATACGCAGTATTTT. Amino acid sequence: CSAVSPTTDTQYF.

The table lists this clonotype with a count of one. This clone may be a read error of a much larger clone one base away. This chain joins TRBV7-2 and TRBJ1-1, with D possibly TRBD1 on 5 matching bases. From germline, CDR1 is SGHTA and CDR2 FQGNSA. This CDR3 has 12 amino acids. Trimming removed 3 bases from V and 10 bases from J, with 12 bases in between. The CDR3 coding sequence is TGTGCCAGCAGCTTGACAGTGAATGGAGCTTTCTTT. This codes for CASSLTVNGAFF.

This clonotype was seen a handful of times. The V and J genes are TRBV6-6 and TRBJ1-5, with 8 nucleotides matching TRBD1. The length of the CDR3 is 16 residues. Germline V CDR1 and CDR2: MNHNY, SVGAGI (reference sequence). Unmatched junction bases numbered 13, after V lost 10 bases and J lost 2 bases. The CDR3 DNA reads TGTGCCACCAGAGACAGGGGAAGCGTTGGCAATCAGCCCCAGCATTTT. It yields the protein CATRDRGSVGNQPQHF.

The chain combines TRBV25-1 with TRBJ1-5, with D unclear. CDR3 length: 16 amino acids. The germline CDR1 and CDR2 sequences are MGHDK and SYGVNS. V dropped 3 bases and J dropped 0 bases, with 12 bases sitting between them. The DNA for the CDR3 is TGTGCCAGCAGTGAGGGAGTTGTTGATAGCAATCAGCCCCAGCATTTT. Residues: CASSEGVVDSNQPQHF. The whole variable domain, remainder taken from reference TRBV25-1 and TRBJ1-5, is EADIYQTPRYLVIGTGKKITLECSQTMGHDKMYWYQQDPGMELHLIHYSYGVNSTEKGDLSSESTVSRIRTEHFPLTLESARPSHTSQYLCASSEGVVDSNQPQHFGDGTRLSIL.

This clonotype turned up a few times. A single base separates this from a much larger clone, so it may be a read error. The J gene is TRBJ1-2, the V gene TRBV2, with a weak D call TRBD1 (6 bases). Germline CDR1 is SNHLY and CDR2 is FYNNEI. The germline V and J ends were trimmed by 6 bases and 13 bases, with 18 bases remaining between them. This CDR3 is built from 12 residues. This chain's CDR3 is CASRRGTYLLTF. The CDR3 DNA sequence: TGTGCCAGCAGGAGGGGGACATACCTCCTCACCTTC.

This clonotype has at least ten counts. The chain carries TRBV2 and TRBJ1-5; D is possibly TRBD1 (5 bases). This CDR3 region has 14 residues. V was pared by 3 bases and J by 6 bases, with 12 bases between. Germline CDR1 reads SNHLY; CDR2 reads FYNNEI. CDR3 bases: TGTGCCAGCAGTGAGGGACTGCAAGGTCAGCCCCAGCATTTT. Amino acids: CASSEGLQGQPQHF.

This clonotype was seen many times. The chain joins TRBV2 to TRBJ2-1; the D gene could be TRBD1 or TRBD2 (5 bases each). The V end lost 10 bases, the J end lost 2 bases, and 12 bases lay between the germline ends. The CDR3 extends over 13 amino acids. CDR1 SNHLY and CDR2 FYNNEI come from the germline V gene. The CDR3 region is CATSWDPYNEQFF. In DNA, the CDR3 is TGTGCCACTTCCTGGGACCCCTACAATGAGCAGTTCTTC.

This clonotype was recorded a few times. The chain links TRBV6-1 to TRBJ2-7; 7 bases are shared with TRBD1. V gave up 4 bases and J gave up 9 bases; unmatched junction bases: 12. Germline lookup yields CDR1 MNHNS and CDR2 SASEGT. There are 14 residues in the CDR3. The CDR3 region is CASSARDSRGGQYF. The CDR3 nucleotides are TGTGCCAGCAGTGCCCGGGACAGCAGAGGGGGGCAGTACTTC.

There are a few counts of this clonotype. The chain is built from TRBV20-1 and TRBJ1-5, with 8 positions matching TRBD1. V gave up 1 base and J gave up 1 base; unmatched junction bases: 6. The CDR3 has 16 residues. Germline CDR1 DFQATT, CDR2 SNEGSKA (reference sequence). CDR3 sequence reads: CSARGQGKGSNQPQHF. DNA of the CDR3: TGCAGTGCTAGAGGACAGGGGAAAGGGAGCAATCAGCCCCAGCATTTT.